Below, one TCR beta chain is given with its context. Its antigen is unknown. The data originate from a study of cytomegalovirus exposure and HLA in healthy donors. Points from the study as a whole: The study designated fewer than 200 TCR beta chains cytomegalovirus-associated. Earlier results showed most TCR beta V segments being productive about 87% or about 30% of the time. Fewer N-insertions than the roughly 630-donor mean were reportedly shown by an Asian-associated ancestry cluster in a later analysis. Per a later analysis, 18,000 or so TCR beta sequences showed association with HLA alleles at 0.05 false discovery rate.

V lost 5 bases, J lost 2 bases, and 12 bases lay in between. The CDR3 covers 14 residues. Germline CDR1 and CDR2: MNHNS and SASEGT. The study ran its PCR with 60 Vbeta and 13 Jbeta primers. Data came from immunoSEQ multiplex PCR; TCRdb stores just in-frame clones and leaves some out. The sample records about 170,000 clones, roughly 80% being singletons. The specimen sequenced was PBMCs. The chain uses TRBV6-1 and TRBJ1-1; tentatively, D is TRBD1 (6 bases). This sequence was found in a man aged 25 to 45 in good health and CMV-seropositive. DNA for the CDR3: TGTGCCAGCAGTACGCGACAGGTTAACACTGAAGCTTTCTTT. Translation: CASSTRQVNTEAFF.